These 32 T cell receptor beta chains were all obtained from the same sample, sequenced in a study of blood T cell repertoires in COVID-19. Profiling relied on immunoSEQ multiplex PCR, and the TCRdb table lists in-frame clones only, not all of them. This table has 40,000 or so clones, approximately 89% appearing once. The sample comprised peripheral blood. The source of these receptors is a man aged 50 to 60 with active COVID-19.

The chain uses TRBV5-4 and TRBJ2-1; 9 bases align to TRBD2. Germline V gene sequence: CDR1 SGHNT, CDR2 YYREEE (reference sequence). This CDR3 spans 15 amino acids. J gave up 5 bases and V 3 bases, and 6 bases lay outside the gene matches. This chain's CDR3 is CASSSERGVDNEQFF. In DNA, the CDR3 is TGTGCCAGCAGCTCGGAGCGGGGGGTCGACAATGAGCAGTTCTTC.

V is TRBV11-2 and J is TRBJ2-3; D unresolved. V lost 1 base to trimming and J lost 0 bases, with 8 bases between them. This CDR3 has 15 amino acids. Germline lookup yields CDR1 SGHAT and CDR2 FQNNGV. CDR3 bases: TGTGCCAGCAGCTTAGTGGCCTCTAGCACAGATACGCAGTATTTT. This encodes CASSLVASSTDTQYF.

The V call is TRBV7-9, the J call TRBJ1-3; D may be TRBD1 (5 bases). The germline V and J ends were trimmed by 5 bases and 3 bases, with 23 bases remaining between them. The length of the CDR3 is 18 residues. Looked up from germline, CDR1 is SEHNR and CDR2 is FQNEAQ (reference sequence). CDR3 region: CASSLQPRDRKYGNTIYF. Written as DNA, the CDR3 is TGTGCCAGCAGCCTACAGCCCCGTGACAGAAAATATGGAAACACCATATATTTT.

This chain uses TRBV19 with TRBJ1-1; 8 nucleotides agree with TRBD1. V gave up 2 bases and J gave up 2 bases; unmatched junction bases: 4. The germline gives CDR1 LNHDA, CDR2 SQIVND (reference sequence). This CDR3 contains 15 residues. CDR3 loop: CASSILDRGNTEAFF. CDR3 nucleotides: TGTGCCAGTAGTATATTAGACAGGGGCAACACTGAAGCTTTCTTT.

The chain is built from TRBV18 and TRBJ1-1; D gene uncertain. Per the germline V gene, CDR1 is KGHSH and CDR2 is LQKENI. CDR3 length equals 16 residues. V was trimmed by 2 bases and J by 4 bases, leaving 17 bases between them. The CDR3 DNA sequence: TGTGCCAGCTCACCATTTTCATCCGGGTCTAGCACTGAAGCTTTCTTT. It is translated as CASSPFSSGSSTEAFF.

The rearrangement links TRBV6-4 to TRBJ1-5; maybe TRBD1 (5 bases). Trimming left V 2 bases short and J 9 bases short, with 17 bases between. This CDR3 has 15 amino acids. Germline V gene lookup returns CDR1 MRHNA and CDR2 SNTAGT. The DNA of the CDR3 is TGTGCCAGCAGTGACCTCGAAGGGGTAATCGGGCCCCAGCATTTT. It yields the protein CASSDLEGVIGPQHF.

This clone was picked up one time. V is TRBV19 and J is TRBJ1-2; maybe TRBD1 (5 bases). Germline V lookup: CDR1 LNHDA, CDR2 SQIVND (reference sequence). Trimming took 3 bases from V and 6 from J, leaving 11 bases between them. The CDR3 consists of 13 residues. The CDR3, as DNA: TGTGCCAGTAGTATGGTAGGGGTACATGGCTACACCTTC. It codes for CASSMVGVHGYTF.

The rearrangement uses TRBV18 and TRBJ1-1; TRBD1 agrees at 7 bases. V dropped 6 bases and J dropped 3; count of bases not matched to a gene: 4. The CDR3 runs to 13 residues. Germline CDR1 and CDR2: KGHSH and LQKENI. As DNA, the CDR3 is TGTGCCAGCTCGATAACAGGGGACACTGAAGCTTTCTTT. Amino acids: CASSITGDTEAFF.

The chain links TRBV5-5 to TRBJ2-2; 9 bases match TRBD1. The CDR3 has 15 residues. Germline V gives CDR1 SGHKS, CDR2 YYEKEE (reference sequence). J lost 5 bases, V lost 4 bases, and 6 bases had no gene match. Written as DNA, the CDR3 is TGTGCCAGCAGCCTACAGGGGGCGCGGACCGGGGAGCTGTTTTTT. It is translated as CASSLQGARTGELFF.

This clone was observed a single time. The chain couples TRBV2 to TRBJ1-4, with TRBD1 matching 7 bases. CDR1 is SNHLY and CDR2 is FYNNEI in the germline V gene. V shed 6 bases, J shed 8 bases, and the junction held 12 bases outside the gene matches. This CDR3 has 15 residues. The CDR3 loop is CASSRLQGDDEKLFF. The CDR3 DNA follows: TGTGCCAGCAGCCGTCTCCAGGGGGATGACGAAAAACTGTTTTTT.

The chain is built from TRBV5-1 and TRBJ1-4, with 8 bases lining up with TRBD1. The CDR3 has 15 residues. Germline V gene lookup returns CDR1 SGHRS and CDR2 YFSETQ. Trimming removed 2 bases from V and 10 bases from J; junction bases left unmatched: 10. The DNA for the CDR3 is TGCGCCAGCAGCTTCCAGACGGACAGGGAGGGAAAACTGTTTTTT. Protein sequence: CASSFQTDREGKLFF.

This clone was recorded only once. The V and J genes are TRBV5-1 and TRBJ2-2, with D maybe TRBD2 (6 bases). With 3 bases removed from V and 2 bases from J, the gap between germline ends came to 14 bases. Germline CDR1 is SGHRS and CDR2 is YFSETQ. This CDR3 is built from 16 residues. CDR3 residues: CASSSGTPQNTGELFF. CDR3 bases: TGCGCCAGCAGCTCCGGGACTCCCCAAAACACCGGGGAGCTGTTTTTT.

This chain uses TRBV19 with TRBJ2-1; TRBD2 matches 7 bases. The CDR3 extends over 15 amino acids. The germline gives CDR1 LNHDA, CDR2 SQIVND (reference sequence). With V trimmed by 5 bases and J by 1 base, 5 bases remained unmatched. The CDR3 DNA reads TGTGCCAGTAGTGCGGCGGGAGCTTCCTACAATGAGCAGTTCTTC. It yields the protein CASSAAGASYNEQFF.

The chain has TRBV30 and TRBJ2-2; the match to TRBD2 covers 10 bases. The ends lost 2 bases at V and 5 bases at J; junction bases unmatched: 14. The CDR3 extends over 18 amino acids. Per the germline V gene, CDR1 is GTSNPN and CDR2 is SVGIG (reference sequence). CDR3 sequence reads: CAWSNYLAGAFGTGELFF. The CDR3 DNA reads TGTGCCTGGAGTAACTACCTAGCGGGAGCTTTCGGGACCGGGGAGCTGTTTTTT.

The rearrangement uses TRBV10-2 and TRBJ2-3, with D possibly being TRBD2 (5 bases). The CDR3 is 15 amino acids. The V end lost 5 bases, the J end lost 2 bases, and 14 bases lay between the germline ends. Germline V lookup: CDR1 WSHSY, CDR2 SAAADI. The DNA of the CDR3 is TGCGCCAGCAGTTCCGGACTTGGAGTCACAGATACGCAGTATTTT. Protein: CASSSGLGVTDTQYF.

The genes are TRBV19 and TRBJ1-1, with 9 bases lining up with TRBD1. The CDR3 has 15 amino acids. The V gene's germline CDR1 is LNHDA and CDR2 SQIVND (reference sequence). With V trimmed by 5 bases and J by 5 bases, 9 bases remained unmatched. The chain's CDR3 is CASSLTWTGETEAFF. CDR3 sequence (DNA): TGTGCCAGTAGTCTAACATGGACAGGGGAAACTGAAGCTTTCTTT.

The chain is built from TRBV5-4 and TRBJ1-2; 9 bases align to TRBD1. CDR3 size: 16 residues. Per the germline V gene, CDR1 is SGHNT and CDR2 is YYREEE (reference sequence). The ends lost 4 bases at V and 4 bases at J; junction bases unmatched: 11. In nucleotides, the CDR3 is TGTGCCAGCAGCCCCGGATCGGGACAGGGTATCTATGGCTACACCTTC. Translation: CASSPGSGQGIYGYTF.

This chain uses TRBV30 with TRBJ1-3, with D unresolved. CDR3 length: 13 amino acids. Germline V gene lookup returns CDR1 GTSNPN and CDR2 SVGIG (reference sequence). The V and J ends lost 0 bases and 3 bases respectively, with 6 bases between them. CDR3: CAWSVGGGNTIYF. The CDR3 DNA sequence: TGTGCCTGGAGTGTGGGAGGTGGAAACACCATATATTTT.

The chain uses TRBV4-1 and TRBJ1-2; 7 nucleotides line up with TRBD1. The V gene's germline CDR1 is MGHRA and CDR2 YSYEKL. The length of the CDR3 is 13 residues. J gave up 2 bases and V 7 bases, and 4 bases lay outside the gene matches. The CDR3 DNA follows: TGCGCCAGCAACAGAGGGGGCAACTATGGCTACACCTTC. Residues: CASNRGGNYGYTF.

The rearrangement links TRBV7-8 to TRBJ1-1; weak D call: TRBD1 (5 bases). From germline, CDR1 is SGHVS and CDR2 FQNEAQ. Trimming stripped 1 base from V and 5 bases from J, with 11 bases between. This CDR3 is 14 amino acids long. The CDR3 region is CASSLGQGVTEAFF. The CDR3 nucleotides are TGTGCCAGCAGCTTAGGTCAGGGTGTGACTGAAGCTTTCTTT.

The chain combines TRBV6-1 with TRBJ1-4; a possible D gene is TRBD1 (5 bases). CDR3 size: 12 residues. The germline V gene encodes CDR1 MNHNS and CDR2 SASEGT. Trimming removed 3 bases from V and 8 bases from J, with 7 bases in between. DNA of the CDR3: TGTGCCAGCAGTGACAGGGTCGAAAAACTGTTTTTT. This gives the protein CASSDRVEKLFF.

This rearrangement joins TRBV6-2 or TRBV6-3 to TRBJ1-1; 7 nucleotides line up with TRBD1. The CDR3 totals 16 residues. V was clipped by 3 bases and J by 4 bases; unmatched bases: 11. The germline gives CDR1 MNHEY, CDR2 SVGEGT. Here the CDR3 reads CASSYRGPGTRTEAFF. As DNA, the CDR3 is TGTGCCAGCAGTTATAGGGGGCCCGGGACCCGCACTGAAGCTTTCTTT.

This clone appeared once. The V and J genes are TRBV7-9 and TRBJ1-4; no firm D call. The CDR3 is 13 residues long. Trimming pared 10 bases from V and 7 bases from J, leaving 16 bases between. CDR1 and CDR2 (germline): SEHNR, FQNEAQ (reference sequence). CDR3 sequence (DNA): TGTGCCATCGCGAGAGGAGAGGGTGAAAAACTGTTTTTT. Translating gives CAIARGEGEKLFF.

CDR3 in DNA: TGTGCCAGTAGTCTCAGGGGGAACACTGAAGCTTTCTTT. It yields the protein CASSLRGNTEAFF. The chain recombines TRBV19 with TRBJ1-1; TRBD1 is a possible D gene (6 bases). The germline CDR1 and CDR2 sequences are LNHDA and SQIVND (reference sequence). V was trimmed by 5 bases and J by 1 base, leaving 8 bases between them. The CDR3 spans 13 residues.

The genes are TRBV5-6 and TRBJ1-3, with D maybe TRBD1 (6 bases). CDR3 length: 16 residues. Deletions cut 2 bases from V and 1 base from J, with 13 bases between. Per the germline V gene, CDR1 is SGHDT and CDR2 is YYEEEE. The DNA of the CDR3 is TGTGCCAGCAGCTTTGGGGGCATAGGGTCTGGAAACACCATATATTTT. Encoded protein: CASSFGGIGSGNTIYF.

V usage is TRBV4-1 and J usage is TRBJ2-2; TRBD2 matches at 12 bases. This CDR3 region has 20 residues. J was trimmed by 4 bases and V by 0 bases; bases with no gene match: 12. The germline V gene has CDR1 MGHRA and CDR2 YSYEKL. CDR3 region: CASSQDLALAGGHRTGELFF. CDR3 in DNA: TGCGCCAGCAGCCAAGATCTGGCGCTAGCGGGAGGGCACCGCACCGGGGAGCTGTTTTTT.

This chain joins TRBV3-1 (or the pseudogene TRBV3-2) and TRBJ2-3; D is ambiguous. V dropped 4 bases and J dropped 0 bases, with 8 bases sitting between them. The V gene's germline CDR1 is LGHDT and CDR2 YNNKEL (reference sequence). The CDR3 has 14 residues. As DNA, the CDR3 is TGTGCCAGCAGCCCCTATCCTAGCACAGATACGCAGTATTTT. It encodes CASSPYPSTDTQYF.

V gene TRBV27 combines with J gene TRBJ1-2; 7 bases line up with TRBD1. The junction had 4 bases not matched to a gene; V was cut back by 3 bases and J by 0 bases. The CDR3 loop spans 15 amino acids. Germline V lookup: CDR1 MNHEY, CDR2 SMNVEV (reference sequence). Written as DNA, the CDR3 is TGTGCCAGCAGTTTCACAGGGGCTACTAACTATGGCTACACCTTC. Its translation: CASSFTGATNYGYTF.

The chain is built from TRBV6-6 and TRBJ1-1; 7 nucleotides align to TRBD1. This CDR3 spans 13 amino acids. With V trimmed by 2 bases and J by 13 bases, 10 bases remained unmatched. Germline V gene lookup returns CDR1 MNHNY and CDR2 SVGAGI (reference sequence). CDR3 sequence: CASSYTGQVEFFF. As DNA, the CDR3 is TGTGCCAGCAGTTACACAGGACAGGTAGAGTTTTTCTTT.

The chain combines TRBV30 with TRBJ2-7; no clear D. This CDR3 is 12 amino acids long. The germline gives CDR1 GTSNPN, CDR2 SVGIG (reference sequence). V dropped 0 bases and J dropped 2 bases, with 5 bases sitting between them. CDR3 bases: TGTGCCTGGAGTGTTCGAGCCTACGAGCAGTACTTC. Protein product: CAWSVRAYEQYF.

J is TRBJ1-2 and V is TRBV11-3; 7 bases fit TRBD1. Trimming took 3 bases from V and 4 from J; bases not matched to a gene: 8. Germline V gives CDR1 SGHNT, CDR2 YENEEA. The CDR3 has 15 residues. The CDR3 region has the DNA TGTGCCAGCAGCTTGCACAGGGGTCCACCCTATGGCTACACCTTC. Its translation: CASSLHRGPPYGYTF.

The chain links TRBV5-1 to TRBJ2-7, with a possible D match to TRBD1 (6 bases). The CDR3 is made up of 15 amino acids. Germline V gives CDR1 SGHRS, CDR2 YFSETQ. V was trimmed by 5 bases and J by 0 bases, leaving 15 bases between them. The CDR3 loop reads CASRPTGTRSYEQYF. The CDR3 DNA reads TGCGCCAGCAGGCCTACAGGGACCCGCTCCTACGAGCAGTACTTC.